Reported below is one T cell receptor (beta chain). This clone was observed a few times. No cognate antigen has been identified for it. Base qualities are missing; no much larger clone stands one base away. CDR1 and CDR2, per the germline V gene, are SGHDN and FVKESK. V is reduced by 6 bases and J by 6 bases, leaving a spacing of 17 bases between them. The CDR3 numbers 15 residues from cysteine through phenylalanine. This entry keeps only the CDR3 DNA: 45 bases, framed from base 1. The library relied on the immunoSEQ multiplex PCR assay. In the paper's pipeline: During preprocessing, nonproductive sequences were removed, along with CDR3s that did not begin with C, did not end with F or W, or were shorter than 7 amino acids. The MANAFEST web app was used to call antigen-specific clonotypes on the basis of expansion compared with the reference and with other culture wells. A clone was considered positive if significant expansion relative to the reference culture was observed in 2 of 3 replicate wells at an FDR below 0.05. A further requirement for positive clones was significant expansion compared with all other tandem wells, along with an odds ratio above 5. CDR3 homology was quantified as pairwise Levenshtein distance, calculated with the stringdist R package after three terminal residues were trimmed from each end. The table was pulled from immuneACCESS by TCRdb, which kept in-frame rearrangements only. Such tables lose some clones; where checked, under half of the loss comes from unresolved V genes, and the rest has no known cause. V and J calls and clone size follow that table, whereas D and trimming were derived from the DNA. Recorded for this sample are around 15,000 clones; around four fifths of them occurred a single time. The ten largest make up roughly 18% of the sample.

This record comes from a study of CD4 T cells in relation to SARS-CoV-2 and coronaviruses (dated by TCRdb to about 2021). About the study as a whole: The ViraFEST assay cultured PBMCs with antigen for under 11 days, then sequenced TCR beta CDR3s to find antigen-specific clonal expansions. Samples from three pre-COVID donors and the naive versus memory experiments were sequenced with the Adaptive Biotechnologies TCR-sequencing kit; other data were Illumina-based. The negative reference condition was either a culture with an HIV-1 Nef peptide pool or a culture with no peptide. A different TCR-beta assay, based on Illumina, was used to sequence expansion assays from other donors in the study. Shared crossreactive spike epitopes were mapped to their HLA restriction using patient-derived lymphoblastoid cell lines. Memory CD4+ T cell crossreactivity between SARS-CoV-2 and common cold coronavirus spike proteins was assessed at the TCR clonotype level in the study.

CD4+ T cells from unexposed donors were collected before the COVID-19 pandemic (2011-2018). The EasySep CD4+ T cell isolation kit was used to isolate CD4+ T cells once the cultures had run for roughly 10 days. Unexposed donor CD4+ T cells were tested for reactivity to SARS-CoV-2 S and N and four common cold coronavirus spike pools, as cell number allowed. Each well held more than 1.5 million PBMCs cultured in IMDM containing about 5.3% human AB serum and roughly 9.4 IU/ml IL-2. Half of the culture medium was replaced with fresh IL-2-containing medium on days 3 and 7. In general, triplicate replicate wells were used for every peptide culture condition. Leukapheresis product for the unexposed donors was purchased commercially. Ficoll-Paque PLUS gradient centrifugation was used to isolate PBMCs from either whole blood or leukapheresis product. PBMCs were either used fresh in the expansion assay or cryopreserved at -140 degrees C. The QIAamp Micro DNA Kit was used to extract genomic DNA from the CD4+ T cells.

Study-level results and caveats: Around 65% of donors had memory CD4+ clonotypes that crossrecognized SARS-CoV-2 and at least one common cold coronavirus spike. Small numbers of patients and of tested TCRs were a limitation of the study. Crossreactivity analysis centred on spike protein, so crossreactivity against other viral proteins was not assessed. Significantly weaker SARS-CoV-2-driven expansion was shown by crossreactive clones than by monoreactive clones, consistent with antigenic imprinting. No donor contributed both pre-pandemic and post-infection samples, which limited tracing the source of pre-existing responses.

Source material: CD4+ T cells from PBMCs, cultured in vitro. The rearrangement joined TRBV14 to TRBJ2-2, with no D gene named confidently. The clonotype comes from a human donor in good health. The CDR3 amino acid sequence is: CASRPLGQAAGELFF. The sequence in DNA is TGTGCCAGCAGACCATTGGGCCAGGCGGCCGGGGAGCTGTTTTTT. Full variable domain (CDR3 extended with the reference TRBV14 and TRBJ2-2 proteins): EAGVTQFPSHSVIEKGQTVTLRCDPISGHDNLYWYRRVMGKEIKFLLHFVKESKQDESGMPNNRFLAERTGGTYSTLKVQPAELEDSGVYFCASRPLGQAAGELFFGEGSRLTVL.